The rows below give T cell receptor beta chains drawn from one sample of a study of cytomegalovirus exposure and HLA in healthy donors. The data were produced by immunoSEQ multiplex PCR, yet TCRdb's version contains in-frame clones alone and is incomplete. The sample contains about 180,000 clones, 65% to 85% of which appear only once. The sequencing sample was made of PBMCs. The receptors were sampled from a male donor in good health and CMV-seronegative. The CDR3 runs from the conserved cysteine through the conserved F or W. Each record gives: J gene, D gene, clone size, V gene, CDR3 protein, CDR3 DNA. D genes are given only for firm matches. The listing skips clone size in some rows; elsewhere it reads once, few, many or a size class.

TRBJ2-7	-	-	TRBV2	CASSVVVYEQYF	TGTGCCAGCAGTGTGGTAGTCTACGAGCAGTACTTC
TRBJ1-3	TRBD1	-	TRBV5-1	CASVGGLGSGNTIYF	TGCGCCAGCGTAGGGGGCCTTGGCTCTGGAAACACCATATATTTT
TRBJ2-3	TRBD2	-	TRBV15	CATSREGRGDTQYF	TGTGCCACCAGCCGGGAGGGCCGGGGAGATACGCAGTATTTT
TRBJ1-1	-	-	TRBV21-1	CASSSGRNTEAFF	TGTGCCAGCAGCAGCGGGAGGAACACTGAAGCTTTCTTT
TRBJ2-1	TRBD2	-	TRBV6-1	CASHIGSGGYNEQFF	TGTGCCAGCCACATAGGGTCGGGGGGCTACAATGAGCAGTTCTTC
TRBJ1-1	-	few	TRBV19	CASSIDLPRVGNKAFF	TGTGCCAGTAGTATAGATCTACCCAGGGTCGGTAATAAAGCTTTCTTT
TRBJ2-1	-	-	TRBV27	CASSLTGEQFF	TGTGCCAGCAGTTTGACAGGCGAGCAGTTCTTC
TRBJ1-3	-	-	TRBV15	CATSRAMASGNTIYF	TGTGCCACCAGCAGGGCAATGGCCTCTGGAAACACCATATATTTT
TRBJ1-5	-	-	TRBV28	CASSLRPAGDGNQPQHF	TGTGCCAGCAGTTTACGCCCCGCGGGGGACGGCAATCAGCCCCAGCATTTT
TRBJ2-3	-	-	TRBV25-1	CASSEWGGNTDTQYF	TGTGCCAGCAGTGAATGGGGCGGGAACACAGATACGCAGTATTTT
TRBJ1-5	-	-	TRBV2	CASTGQRNQPQHF	TGTGCCAGCACCGGACAGCGCAATCAGCCCCAGCATTTT
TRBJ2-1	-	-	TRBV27	CASSPHSDEQFF	TGTGCCAGCAGTCCCCACTCCGATGAGCAGTTCTTC
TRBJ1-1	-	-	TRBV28	CASRVRDEAFF	TGTGCCAGCAGAGTCAGGGATGAAGCTTTCTTT
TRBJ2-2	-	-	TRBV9	CASSVQTNTGELFF	TGTGCCAGCAGCGTACAGACGAACACCGGGGAGCTGTTTTTT
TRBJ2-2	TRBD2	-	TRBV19	CASQASGTNTGELFF	TGTGCCAGTCAGGCTAGCGGGACGAACACCGGGGAGCTGTTTTTT
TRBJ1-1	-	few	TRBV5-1	CASSLGPGETYTEAFF	TGCGCCAGCAGCTTGGGACCTGGGGAGACATACACTGAAGCTTTCTTT
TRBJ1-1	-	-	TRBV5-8	CASSLPGYSTEAFF	TGTGCCAGCAGCTTACCGGGGTATAGCACTGAAGCTTTCTTT
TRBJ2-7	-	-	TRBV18	CASSQQVLPFGEQYF	TGTGCCAGCTCACAACAGGTTCTGCCCTTCGGAGAGCAGTACTTC
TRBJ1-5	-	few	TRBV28	CASSAGRQWHF	TGTGCCAGCAGCGCGGGCCGACAATGGCATTTT
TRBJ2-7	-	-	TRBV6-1	CASSRGLAYEQYF	TGTGCCAGCTCCCGGGGACTTGCCTACGAGCAGTACTTC
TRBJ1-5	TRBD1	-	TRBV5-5	CASSPGQGLGQPQHF	TGTGCCAGCAGCCCGGGACAGGGATTGGGCCAGCCCCAGCATTTT
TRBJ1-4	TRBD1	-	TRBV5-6	CASSSLRQGTNEKLFF	TGTGCCAGCAGCTCGCTTCGACAGGGAACTAATGAAAAACTGTTTTTT
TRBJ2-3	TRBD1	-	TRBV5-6	CASSLGGTGNAHLGDTQYF	TGTGCCAGCAGCTTGGGCGGGACAGGAAACGCCCATTTGGGAGATACGCAGTATTTT
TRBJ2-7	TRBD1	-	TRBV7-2	CASSLEGGPYEQYF	TGTGCCAGCAGCTTAGAAGGGGGCCCCTACGAGCAGTACTTC
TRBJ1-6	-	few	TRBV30	CAWSAGVPNNSPLHF	TGTGCCTGGAGCGCCGGGGTACCAAATAATTCACCCCTCCACTTT
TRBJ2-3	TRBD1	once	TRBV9	CASSAWKTGASTDTQYF	TGTGCCAGCAGCGCTTGGAAGACAGGGGCTAGCACAGATACGCAGTATTTT
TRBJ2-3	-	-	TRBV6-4	CASRAFQGSDTQYF	TGTGCCAGCAGGGCATTTCAGGGCTCAGATACGCAGTATTTT
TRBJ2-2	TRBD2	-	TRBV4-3	CASSQALTSGASNTGELFF	TGCGCCAGCAGCCAAGCCCTGACTAGCGGGGCTTCGAACACCGGGGAGCTGTTTTTT
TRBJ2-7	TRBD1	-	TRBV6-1	CASSSRTGTGEQYF	TGTGCCAGCAGTTCCAGGACAGGTACCGGCGAGCAGTACTTC
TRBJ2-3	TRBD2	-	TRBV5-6	CASSLPKAGGRDTQYF	TGTGCCAGCAGCTTGCCAAAAGCGGGGGGGCGGGATACGCAGTATTTT
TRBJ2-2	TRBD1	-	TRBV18	CASSPKRQGDTGELFF	TGTGCCAGCTCACCAAAACGACAGGGGGACACCGGGGAGCTGTTTTTT
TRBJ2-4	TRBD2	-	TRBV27	CASSPWTSGLAKNIQYF	TGTGCCAGCAGTCCCTGGACTAGCGGTCTAGCCAAAAACATTCAGTACTTC
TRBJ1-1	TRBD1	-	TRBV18	CASSPRQGTEAFF	TGTGCCAGCTCACCCCGACAGGGTACTGAAGCTTTCTTT
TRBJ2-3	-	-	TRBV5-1	CASSFEGIRDTQYF	TGCGCCAGCAGTTTCGAGGGCATTCGGGATACGCAGTATTTT
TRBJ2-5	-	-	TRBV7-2	CASSQGGETQYF	TGTGCCAGCAGCCAGGGGGGCGAGACCCAGTACTTC
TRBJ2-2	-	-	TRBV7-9	CASSGTEANTGELFF	TGTGCCAGCAGCGGAACAGAAGCGAACACCGGGGAGCTGTTTTTT
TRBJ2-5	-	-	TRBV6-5	CASTRTAKETQYF	TGTGCCAGCACCAGGACAGCTAAAGAGACCCAGTACTTC
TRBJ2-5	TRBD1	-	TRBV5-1	CASSLTGVGETQYF	TGCGCCAGCAGCTTAACAGGGGTGGGTGAGACCCAGTACTTC
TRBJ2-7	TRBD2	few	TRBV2	CASSDDFGLAGAMIYEQYF	TGTGCCAGCAGTGACGACTTCGGACTAGCGGGAGCTATGATCTACGAGCAGTACTTC
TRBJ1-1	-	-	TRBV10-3	CAIGGTENTEAFF	TGTGCCATCGGGGGGACGGAGAACACTGAAGCTTTCTTT
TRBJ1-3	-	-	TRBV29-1	CSVVGQTGNTIYF	TGCAGCGTGGTCGGACAAACTGGAAACACCATATATTTT